The T cell receptor (beta chain) described here comes from a study of blood T cells in healthy people across ages. This clonotype has only a few counts. Looked up from germline, CDR1 is MDHEN and CDR2 is SYDVKM. The CDR3 is 14 residues long. V lost 7 bases to trimming and J lost 5 bases; unmatched junction nucleotides: 9. Next came a second PCR, run for roughly 6 to 11 cycles, which used a sample-barcoded 5' primer along with a J-beta primer mix. Using its own MiXCR run on the 5' RACE reads, TCRdb lists one record per CDR3 protein. Of some 900,000 distinct CDR3 sequences listed, 40% to 60% are singletons.

Sequencing input: blood. V and J are TRBV28 and TRBJ2-5, with TRBD2 matching 8 bases. This TCR derives from a man aged 30-40 years in good health. As DNA, the CDR3 is TGTGCCAGCACCCCCGGGAGGGCCGGCGAGACCCAGTACTTC. Translated: CASTPGRAGETQYF.